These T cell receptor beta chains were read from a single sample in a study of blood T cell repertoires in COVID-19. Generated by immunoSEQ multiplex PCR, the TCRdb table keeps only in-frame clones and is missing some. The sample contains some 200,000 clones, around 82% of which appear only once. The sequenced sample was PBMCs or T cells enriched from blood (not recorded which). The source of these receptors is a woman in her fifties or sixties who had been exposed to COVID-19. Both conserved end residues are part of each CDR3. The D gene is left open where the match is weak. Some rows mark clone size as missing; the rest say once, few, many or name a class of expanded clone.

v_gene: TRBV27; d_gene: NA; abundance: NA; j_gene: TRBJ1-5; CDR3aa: CASRADSNQPQHF; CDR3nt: TGTGCCAGCAGGGCAGATAGCAATCAGCCCCAGCATTTT
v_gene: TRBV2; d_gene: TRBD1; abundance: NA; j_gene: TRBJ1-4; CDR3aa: CASSYRGRIEKLFF; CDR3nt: TGTGCCAGCAGCTACAGGGGGAGGATTGAAAAACTGTTTTTT
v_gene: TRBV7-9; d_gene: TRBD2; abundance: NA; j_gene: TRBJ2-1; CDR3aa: CASSPRTTRGFLGSQFF; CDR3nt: TGTGCCAGCAGCCCCCGGACTACGCGGGGGTTCCTAGGGTCCCAGTTCTTC
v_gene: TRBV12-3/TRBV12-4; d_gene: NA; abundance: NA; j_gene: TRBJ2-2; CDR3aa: CASSATNTGELFF; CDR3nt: TGTGCCAGCAGCGCTACGAACACCGGGGAGCTGTTTTTT
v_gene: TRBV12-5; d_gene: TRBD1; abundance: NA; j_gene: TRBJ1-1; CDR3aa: CASGLVFGTGAMNTEAFF; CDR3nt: TGTGCTAGTGGTTTGGTGTTCGGGACAGGGGCCATGAACACTGAAGCTTTCTTT
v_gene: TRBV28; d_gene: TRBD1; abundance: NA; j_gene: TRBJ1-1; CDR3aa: CASSLVPRGQAGFF; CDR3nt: TGTGCCAGCAGTTTGGTCCCCAGGGGGCAGGCAGGTTTCTTT
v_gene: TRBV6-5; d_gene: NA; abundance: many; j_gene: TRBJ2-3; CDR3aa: CASNSGVTDTQYF; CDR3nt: TGTGCCAGCAATTCTGGAGTTACAGATACGCAGTATTTT
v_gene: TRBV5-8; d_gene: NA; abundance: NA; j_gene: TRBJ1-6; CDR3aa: CASSLGQVLNSPLHF; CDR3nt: TGTGCCAGCAGCTTGGGACAGGTCTTGAATTCACCCCTCCACTTT
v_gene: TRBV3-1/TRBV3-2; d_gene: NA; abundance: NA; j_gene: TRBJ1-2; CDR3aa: CASSLRGGYTF; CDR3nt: TGTGCCAGCAGCCTCCGCGGAGGCTACACCTTC
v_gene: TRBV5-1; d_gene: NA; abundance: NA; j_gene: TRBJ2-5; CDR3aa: CASSLEVGGETQYF; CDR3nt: TGCGCCAGCAGCTTGGAGGTAGGAGGGGAGACCCAGTACTTC
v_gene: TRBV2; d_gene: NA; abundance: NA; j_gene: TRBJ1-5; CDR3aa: CASSVGVQQPQHF; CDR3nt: TGTGCCAGCAGTGTAGGGGTGCAACAGCCCCAGCATTTT
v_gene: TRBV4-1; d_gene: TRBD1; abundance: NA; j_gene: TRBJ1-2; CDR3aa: CASSPTGAHYGYTF; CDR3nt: TGCGCCAGCAGCCCGACAGGGGCCCACTATGGCTACACCTTC
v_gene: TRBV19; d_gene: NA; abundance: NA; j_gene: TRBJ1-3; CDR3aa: CASKRGGDDTGNTIYF; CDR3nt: TGTGCCAGTAAGAGGGGGGGGGACGACACGGGAAACACCATATATTTT
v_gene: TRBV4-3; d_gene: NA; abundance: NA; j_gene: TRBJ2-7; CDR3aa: CASSQGGRGAGYEQYF; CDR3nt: TGCGCCAGCAGCCAAGGAGGCCGGGGGGCAGGGTACGAGCAGTACTTC
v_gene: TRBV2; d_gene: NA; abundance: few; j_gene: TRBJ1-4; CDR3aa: CASTQSYEKLFF; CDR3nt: TGTGCCAGTACCCAGTCCTATGAAAAACTGTTTTTT
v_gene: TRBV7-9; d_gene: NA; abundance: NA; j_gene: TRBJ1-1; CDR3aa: CATGGRAEAFF; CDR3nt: TGTGCCACCGGCGGGCGGGCTGAAGCTTTCTTT
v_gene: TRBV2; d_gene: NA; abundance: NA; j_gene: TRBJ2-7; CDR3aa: CASSPTKGHESEQYF; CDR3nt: TGTGCCAGCAGCCCCACGAAGGGGCACGAGAGCGAGCAGTACTTC
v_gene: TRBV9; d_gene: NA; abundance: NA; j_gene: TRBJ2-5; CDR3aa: CASSVAGVETQYF; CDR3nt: TGTGCCAGCAGCGTAGCGGGGGTGGAGACCCAGTACTTC
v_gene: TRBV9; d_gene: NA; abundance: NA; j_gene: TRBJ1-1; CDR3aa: CASSAVLNTEAFF; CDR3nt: TGTGCCAGCAGCGCCGTCCTAAACACTGAAGCTTTCTTT
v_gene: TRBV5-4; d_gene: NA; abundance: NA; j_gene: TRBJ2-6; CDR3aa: CASRRASGANVLTF; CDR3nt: TGTGCCAGCAGGAGAGCGTCTGGGGCCAACGTCCTGACTTTC
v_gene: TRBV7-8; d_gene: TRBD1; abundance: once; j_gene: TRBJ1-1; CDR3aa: CATLQGGGQGYQNTEAFF; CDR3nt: TGTGCCACCCTTCAAGGAGGGGGACAGGGGTATCAGAACACTGAAGCTTTCTTT
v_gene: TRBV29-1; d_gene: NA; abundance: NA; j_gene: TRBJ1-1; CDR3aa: CSVESPGGTEAFF; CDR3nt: TGCAGCGTTGAATCTCCGGGAGGGACTGAAGCTTTCTTT
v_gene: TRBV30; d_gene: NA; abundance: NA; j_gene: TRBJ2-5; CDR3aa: CAWSVLGLPETQYF; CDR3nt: TGTGCCTGGAGTGTACTGGGCCTCCCGGAGACCCAGTACTTC
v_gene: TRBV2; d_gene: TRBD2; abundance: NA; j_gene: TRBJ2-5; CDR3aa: CASSEDLAGWQETQYF; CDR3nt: TGTGCCAGCAGTGAAGACCTAGCGGGGTGGCAAGAGACCCAGTACTTC
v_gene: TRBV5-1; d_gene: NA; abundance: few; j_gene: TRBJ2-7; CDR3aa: CASSSGAYEQYF; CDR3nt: TGCGCCAGCAGCTCCGGGGCCTACGAGCAGTACTTC
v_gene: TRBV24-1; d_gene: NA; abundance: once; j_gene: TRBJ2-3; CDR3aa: CATSDLTDRNTQYF; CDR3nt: TGTGCCACCAGTGATTTAACGGACAGAAATACGCAGTATTTT
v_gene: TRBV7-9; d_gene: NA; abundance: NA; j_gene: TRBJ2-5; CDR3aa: CASSPAAQETQYF; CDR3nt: TGTGCCAGCAGCCCAGCGGCGCAAGAGACCCAGTACTTC
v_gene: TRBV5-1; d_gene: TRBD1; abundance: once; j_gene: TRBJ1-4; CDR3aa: CASSARQGTDEKLFF; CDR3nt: TGCGCCAGCAGCGCCCGACAGGGGACGGATGAAAAACTGTTTTTT
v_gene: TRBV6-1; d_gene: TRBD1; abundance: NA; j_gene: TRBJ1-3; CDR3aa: CASSDGRTGSGNTIYF; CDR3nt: TGTGCCAGCAGTGATGGGAGGACAGGCTCTGGAAACACCATATATTTT
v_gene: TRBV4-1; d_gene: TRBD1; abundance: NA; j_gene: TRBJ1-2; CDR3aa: CASSQGQGLRYGYTF; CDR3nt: TGCGCCAGCAGCCAAGGACAGGGCCTGCGCTATGGCTACACCTTC
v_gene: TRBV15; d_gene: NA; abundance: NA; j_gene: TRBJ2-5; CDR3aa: CATSRGVQETQYF; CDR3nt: TGTGCCACCAGCAGAGGCGTCCAAGAGACCCAGTACTTC
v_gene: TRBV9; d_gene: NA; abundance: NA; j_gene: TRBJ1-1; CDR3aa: CASSVSGAGTEAFF; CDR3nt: TGTGCCAGCAGCGTATCGGGAGCTGGCACTGAAGCTTTCTTT
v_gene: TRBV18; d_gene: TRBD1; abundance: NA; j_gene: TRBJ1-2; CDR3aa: CASSPGTGGGGYTF; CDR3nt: TGTGCCAGCTCACCCGGGACAGGGGGTGGTGGCTACACCTTC
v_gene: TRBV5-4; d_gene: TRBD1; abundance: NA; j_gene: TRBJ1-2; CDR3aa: CASSFVGGDGYTF; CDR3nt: TGTGCCAGCAGCTTTGTAGGGGGCGATGGCTACACCTTC
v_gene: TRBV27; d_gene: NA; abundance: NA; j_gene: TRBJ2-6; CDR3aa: CASTRQALSGANVLTF; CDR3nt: TGTGCCAGCACTCGACAGGCTCTCTCTGGGGCCAACGTCCTGACTTTC
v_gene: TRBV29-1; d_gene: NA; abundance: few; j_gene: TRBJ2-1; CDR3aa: CSVEDSRYNEQFF; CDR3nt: TGCAGCGTTGAAGATTCCCGGTACAATGAGCAGTTCTTC
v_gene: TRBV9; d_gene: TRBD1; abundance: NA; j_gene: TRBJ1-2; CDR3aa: CASSFRDRAHTNYGYTF; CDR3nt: TGTGCCAGCAGCTTCCGGGACAGGGCCCATACTAACTATGGCTACACCTTC
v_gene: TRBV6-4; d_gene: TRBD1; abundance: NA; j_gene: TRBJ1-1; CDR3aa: CASSARGQGEAFF; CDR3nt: TGTGCCAGCAGTGCGCGTGGACAGGGTGAAGCTTTCTTT
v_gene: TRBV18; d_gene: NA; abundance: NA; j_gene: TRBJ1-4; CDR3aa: CASSPERREKLFF; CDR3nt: TGTGCCAGCTCACCAGAGCGACGGGAAAAACTGTTTTTT
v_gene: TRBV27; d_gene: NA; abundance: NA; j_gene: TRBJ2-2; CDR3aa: CATQGGGFRELFF; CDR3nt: TGTGCCACGCAGGGAGGAGGTTTTAGGGAGCTGTTTTTT
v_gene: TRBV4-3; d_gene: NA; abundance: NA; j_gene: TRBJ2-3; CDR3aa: CASSQERGHTDTQYF; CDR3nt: TGCGCCAGCAGCCAAGAGCGGGGGCACACAGATACGCAGTATTTT
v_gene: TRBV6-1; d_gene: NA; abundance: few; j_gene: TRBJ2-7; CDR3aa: CASSEAPFMPKGEQYF; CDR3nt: TGTGCCAGCAGTGAAGCGCCCTTCATGCCCAAGGGGGAGCAGTACTTC
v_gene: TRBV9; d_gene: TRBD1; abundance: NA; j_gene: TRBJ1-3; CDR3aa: CASSVDPGTGVKNTIYF; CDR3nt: TGTGCCAGCAGCGTCGACCCCGGGACAGGAGTGAAAAACACCATATATTTT
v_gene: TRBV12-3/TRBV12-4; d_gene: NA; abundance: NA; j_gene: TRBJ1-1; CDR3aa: CASSFGGVAFF; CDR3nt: TGTGCCAGCAGTTTCGGGGGGGTAGCTTTCTTT
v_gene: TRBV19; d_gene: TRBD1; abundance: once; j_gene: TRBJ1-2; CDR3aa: CASSIVQGKEDNYGYTF; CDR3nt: TGTGCCAGTAGTATAGTACAGGGGAAGGAGGATAACTATGGCTACACCTTC
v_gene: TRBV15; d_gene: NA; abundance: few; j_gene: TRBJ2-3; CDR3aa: CATSREGVLTQYF; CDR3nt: TGTGCCACCAGCAGAGAGGGAGTTCTGACGCAGTATTTT
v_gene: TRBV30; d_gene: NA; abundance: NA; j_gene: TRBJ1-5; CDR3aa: CAWNRANQPQHF; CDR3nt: TGTGCCTGGAACAGGGCCAATCAGCCCCAGCATTTT
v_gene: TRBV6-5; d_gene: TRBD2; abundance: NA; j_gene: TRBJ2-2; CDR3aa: CASSRRSGVAGELFF; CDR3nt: TGTGCCAGCAGCCGGCGTAGCGGGGTGGCCGGGGAGCTGTTTTTT
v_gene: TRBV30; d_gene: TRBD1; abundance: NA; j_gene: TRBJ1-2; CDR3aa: CAWSGTGYGYTF; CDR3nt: TGTGCCTGGAGTGGGACAGGCTATGGCTACACCTTC
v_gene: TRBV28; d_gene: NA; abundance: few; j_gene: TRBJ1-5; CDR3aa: CASSLLGRDSNQPQHF; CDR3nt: TGTGCCAGCAGTTTATTAGGCAGGGATAGCAATCAGCCCCAGCATTTT
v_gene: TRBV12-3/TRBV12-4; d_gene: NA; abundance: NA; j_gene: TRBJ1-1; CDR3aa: CASRLQGIGEAFF; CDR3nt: TGTGCCAGCAGGCTTCAGGGAATAGGTGAAGCTTTCTTT
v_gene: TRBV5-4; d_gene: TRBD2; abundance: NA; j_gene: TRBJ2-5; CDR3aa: CASSFYSGGEETQYF; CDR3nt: TGTGCCAGCAGCTTCTACAGCGGGGGGGAAGAGACCCAGTACTTC
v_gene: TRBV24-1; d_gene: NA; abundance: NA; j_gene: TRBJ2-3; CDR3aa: CATSDPYGQGTDTQYF; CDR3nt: TGTGCCACCAGTGATCCATATGGACAAGGAACAGATACGCAGTATTTT
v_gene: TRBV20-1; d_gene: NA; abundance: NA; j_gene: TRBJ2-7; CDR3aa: CSASIGVSYEQYF; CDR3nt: TGCAGTGCTAGTATAGGGGTTTCCTACGAGCAGTACTTC
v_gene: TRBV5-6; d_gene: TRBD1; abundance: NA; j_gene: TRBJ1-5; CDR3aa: CASSLGTGTRQPQHF; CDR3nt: TGTGCCAGCAGCTTGGGGACAGGGACACGGCAGCCCCAGCATTTT